Following are 18 T cell receptor beta chains from one sample sequenced in a study of cytomegalovirus exposure and HLA in healthy donors. The study ran its PCR with 60 Vbeta and 13 Jbeta primers. Assay: immunoSEQ multiplex PCR; the TCRdb copy retains only in-frame clones and omits some. The profile shows about 170,000 clones, 80% to 90% of them singletons. Input material: PBMCs. The receptors were sampled from a woman under 30 in good health and CMV-seronegative.

The rearrangement uses TRBV4-1 and TRBJ1-1; 8 bases are shared with TRBD1. The junction had 5 bases not matched to a gene; V was cut back by 5 bases and J by 0 bases. The V gene's germline CDR1 is MGHRA and CDR2 YSYEKL. CDR3 size: 15 residues. DNA for the CDR3: TGCGCCAGCAGCGCAGGGGGCGGGATGAACACTGAAGCTTTCTTT. Translation gives CASSAGGGMNTEAFF.

The chain has TRBV7-9 and TRBJ2-7; tentative D call: TRBD2 (6 bases). Germline V lookup: CDR1 SEHNR, CDR2 FQNEAQ (reference sequence). V was shortened by 5 bases and J by 4 bases, with 12 bases between the two germline ends. The CDR3 runs 13 residues. The CDR3 nucleotides are TGTGCCAGCAGCCGGGAGCTGGTGTACGAGCAGTACTTC. It yields the protein CASSRELVYEQYF.

The CDR3 reads CASSLDGLRQPQHF. DNA of the CDR3: TGTGCCAGCAGCTTGGATGGGTTGCGGCAGCCCCAGCATTTT. The rearrangement joins TRBV5-4 to TRBJ1-5; no firm D call. Germline loops: CDR1 SGHNT, CDR2 YYREEE (reference sequence). Trimming removed 0 bases from V and 7 bases from J, with 11 bases in between. The length of the CDR3 is 14 residues.

This clone has a single count. The genes are TRBV7-8 and TRBJ1-4; 7 nucleotides line up with TRBD1. V trimming: 4 bases; J trimming: 4 bases; junction bases outside the gene matches: 9. This CDR3 region has 16 residues. CDR1 is SGHVS, CDR2 FQNEAQ, per germline. The CDR3 reads CASSSHPTGVNEKLFF. The CDR3 DNA sequence: TGTGCCAGCAGCTCCCACCCTACAGGGGTTAATGAAAAACTGTTTTTT.

This chain connects TRBV7-2 to TRBJ2-7, with a possible D match to TRBD2 (7 bases). Trimming pared 2 bases from V and 7 bases from J, leaving 18 bases between. The CDR3 loop spans 15 amino acids. Per the germline V gene, CDR1 is SGHTA and CDR2 is FQGNSA. Here the CDR3 reads CASSLLGGREREQYF. CDR3 nucleotides: TGTGCCAGCAGCTTATTGGGGGGGCGTGAAAGAGAGCAGTACTTC.

The chain combines TRBV6-5 with TRBJ2-7, with D possibly being TRBD1 (7 bases). Trimming removed 5 bases from V and 3 bases from J, with 14 bases in between. The CDR3 is 14 residues long. CDR1 is MNHEY and CDR2 is SVGAGI in the germline V gene. The CDR3 DNA is TGTGCCAGCAGTGGAGGGGGCGCGGGCTACGAGCAGTACTTC. Translated, it gives CASSGGGAGYEQYF.

The CDR3 DNA reads TGCGCCAGCAGGGCTAGCGGAAAAGAGACCCAGTACTTC. It specifies CASRASGKETQYF. The V and J genes are TRBV5-1 and TRBJ2-5; 7 nucleotides line up with TRBD2. The junction had 4 bases not matched to a gene; V was cut back by 5 bases and J by 3 bases. CDR1 is SGHRS and CDR2 is YFSETQ in the germline V gene. The CDR3 spans 13 residues.

This clone was detected once. This chain joins TRBV4-2 and TRBJ2-3; maybe TRBD2 (6 bases). CDR1 and CDR2 (germline): LGHNA, YNFKEQ. This CDR3 has 14 residues. V lost 8 bases, J lost 2 bases, and 14 bases lay in between. CDR3 region: CASGTWRDTDTQYF. In nucleotides, the CDR3 is TGTGCCAGCGGGACGTGGCGGGACACAGATACGCAGTATTTT.

This chain links TRBV27 with TRBJ2-3; no reliable D call. Looked up from germline, CDR1 is MNHEY and CDR2 is SMNVEV (reference sequence). Deletions cut 0 bases from V and 5 bases from J, with 12 bases between. This CDR3 contains 15 residues. CDR3 protein: CASSLSTEWRDTQYF. Written as DNA, the CDR3 is TGTGCCAGCAGTTTATCGACGGAGTGGAGAGATACGCAGTATTTT.

Concerning this clone itself: This same CDR3 is encoded by further DNA sequences in the sample. The rearrangement uses TRBV4-1 and TRBJ2-5; 7 bases match TRBD2. This CDR3 has 15 residues. CDR1 and CDR2 (germline): MGHRA, YSYEKL. V dropped 0 bases and J dropped 4; count of bases not matched to a gene: 5. The CDR3 DNA sequence: TGCGCCAGCAGCCAAGAGGGGGGGTCATCAGAGACCCAGTACTTC. Amino acids: CASSQEGGSSETQYF.

The CDR3 is CASSPKIGTGHSGANVLTF. In DNA form, the CDR3 reads TGTGCCAGCAGCCCTAAAATCGGGACAGGGCATTCTGGGGCCAACGTCCTGACTTTC. The V gene is TRBV7-8, the J gene TRBJ2-6; TRBD1 matches 9 bases. The germline V gene encodes CDR1 SGHVS and CDR2 FQNEAQ. The trim removed 5 bases at V and 1 base at J, leaving 12 bases unmatched. CDR3 size: 19 residues.

The chain employs TRBV29-1 and TRBJ1-5, with D perhaps TRBD1 (5 bases). The CDR3 extends over 13 amino acids. V lost 6 bases and J lost 3, with 12 bases in between. The V gene's germline CDR1 is SQVTM and CDR2 ANQGSEA. This CDR3 reads CSVGDRNNQPQHF. The DNA of the CDR3 is TGCAGCGTAGGAGACAGAAACAATCAGCCCCAGCATTTT.

V is TRBV9 and J is TRBJ1-3, with D perhaps TRBD1 (5 bases). V dropped 1 base and J dropped 8 bases, with 16 bases sitting between them. The germline V gene encodes CDR1 SGDLS and CDR2 YYNGEE. The CDR3 consists of 15 residues. CDR3 in amino acids: CASSVWKGKSDTIYF. The CDR3 DNA sequence: TGTGCCAGCAGCGTATGGAAGGGGAAGAGTGACACCATATATTTT.

The chain joins TRBV7-9 to TRBJ2-2; 10 nucleotides agree with TRBD1. Germline V lookup: CDR1 SEHNR, CDR2 FQNEAQ (reference sequence). CDR3 length equals 15 residues. V lost 5 bases to trimming and J lost 3 bases; unmatched junction nucleotides: 3. This CDR3 reads CASSGQGEDTGELFF. Written as DNA, the CDR3 is TGTGCCAGCAGCGGACAGGGGGAAGACACCGGGGAGCTGTTTTTT.

The CDR3 sequence: CASSQGGAWTGELFF. The CDR3 bases are TGTGCCAGCAGCCAGGGAGGGGCCTGGACCGGGGAGCTGTTTTTT. The chain combines TRBV28 with TRBJ2-2; 7 nucleotides line up with TRBD2. The trim removed 6 bases at V and 5 bases at J, leaving 9 bases unmatched. This CDR3 comprises 15 residues. Germline lookup yields CDR1 MDHEN and CDR2 SYDVKM.

The chain carries TRBV27 and TRBJ2-3; 11 positions agree with TRBD2. The trim removed 6 bases at V and 1 base at J, leaving 9 bases unmatched. CDR1 is MNHEY, CDR2 SMNVEV, per germline (reference sequence). The CDR3 sequence is 17 residues long. In nucleotides, the CDR3 is TGTGCCAGCAGAAGGACTAGCGGGCGAGAACGCACAGATACGCAGTATTTT. Protein product: CASRRTSGRERTDTQYF.

This chain's CDR3 is CASSLYGPGVLFTDTQYF. The CDR3 bases are TGTGCCAGTAGTTTATATGGTCCGGGGGTTCTCTTCACAGATACGCAGTATTTT. The chain carries TRBV19 and TRBJ2-3; D may be TRBD2 (6 bases). The CDR3 contains 18 residues. The ends were cut back, 5 bases at V and 2 bases at J, with 23 bases in the middle. Per the germline V gene, CDR1 is LNHDA and CDR2 is SQIVND (reference sequence).

This chain joins TRBV4-1 and TRBJ2-7, with 9 bases aligning to TRBD2. The CDR3 has 14 amino acids. CDR1 and CDR2 (germline): MGHRA, YSYEKL. The J segment lost 2 bases and the V segment lost 6 bases, leaving 5 bases of the junction unmatched. In DNA form, the CDR3 reads TGCGCCAGCAGACAGACTAGCGGAACCTACGAGCAGTACTTC. Its translation is CASRQTSGTYEQYF.